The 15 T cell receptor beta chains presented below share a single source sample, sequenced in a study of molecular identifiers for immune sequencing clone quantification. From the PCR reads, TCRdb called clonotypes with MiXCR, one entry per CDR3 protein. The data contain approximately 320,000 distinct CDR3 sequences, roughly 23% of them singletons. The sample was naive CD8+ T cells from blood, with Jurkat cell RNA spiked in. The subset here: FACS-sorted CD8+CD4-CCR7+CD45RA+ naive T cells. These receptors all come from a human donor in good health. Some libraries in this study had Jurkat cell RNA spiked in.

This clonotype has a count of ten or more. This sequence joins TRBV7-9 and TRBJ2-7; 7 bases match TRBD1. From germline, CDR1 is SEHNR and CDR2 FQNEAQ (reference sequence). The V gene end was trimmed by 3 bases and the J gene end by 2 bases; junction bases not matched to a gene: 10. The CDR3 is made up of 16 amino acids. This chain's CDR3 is CASSFTGTEDAYEQYF. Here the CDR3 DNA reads TGTGCCAGCAGCTTCACCGGGACAGAAGACGCCTACGAGCAGTACTTC.

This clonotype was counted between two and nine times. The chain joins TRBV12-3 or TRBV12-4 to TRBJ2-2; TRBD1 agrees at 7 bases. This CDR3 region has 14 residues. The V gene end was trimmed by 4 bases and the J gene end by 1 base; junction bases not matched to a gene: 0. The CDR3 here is CASSWDRNTGELFF. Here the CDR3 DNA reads TGTGCCAGCAGTTGGGACAGGAACACCGGGGAGCTGTTTTTT.

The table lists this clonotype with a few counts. Here the CDR3 reads CASSVGQGRDETQYF. As DNA, the CDR3 is TGTGCCAGCAGCGTGGGACAGGGTCGGGATGAGACCCAGTACTTC. The chain combines TRBV9 with TRBJ2-5; the match to TRBD1 covers 9 bases. The V segment lost 2 bases and the J segment 5 bases; nucleotides outside the gene matches: 7. Germline V gene sequence: CDR1 SGDLS, CDR2 YYNGEE. The CDR3 spans 15 residues.

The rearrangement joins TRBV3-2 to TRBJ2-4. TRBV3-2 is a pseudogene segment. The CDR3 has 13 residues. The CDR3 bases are TGTGCCAGCACCCTTCTAGACAACCACATTCTATACTTC. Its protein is CASTLLDNHILYF.

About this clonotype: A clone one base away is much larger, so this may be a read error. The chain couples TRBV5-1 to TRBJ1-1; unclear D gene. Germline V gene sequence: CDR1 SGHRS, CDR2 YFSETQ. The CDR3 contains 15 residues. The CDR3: CDSSLSSVPNTEAFF. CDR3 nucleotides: TGCGACAGCAGCTTGTCGTCAGTACCGAACACTGAAGCTTTCTTT.

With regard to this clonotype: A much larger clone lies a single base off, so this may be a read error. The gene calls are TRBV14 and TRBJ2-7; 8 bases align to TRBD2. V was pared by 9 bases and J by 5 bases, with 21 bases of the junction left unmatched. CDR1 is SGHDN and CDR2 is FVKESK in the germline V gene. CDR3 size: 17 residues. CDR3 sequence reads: CARLPLRGTRCIHEQYF. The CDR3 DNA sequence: TGTGCCAGACTTCCCTTAAGGGGGACTAGATGTATCCACGAGCAGTACTTC.

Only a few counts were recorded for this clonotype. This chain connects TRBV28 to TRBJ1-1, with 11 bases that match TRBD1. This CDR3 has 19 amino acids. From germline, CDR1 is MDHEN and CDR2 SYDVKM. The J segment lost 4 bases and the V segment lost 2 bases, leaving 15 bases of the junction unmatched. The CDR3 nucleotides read TGTGCCAGCAGTTTACACGAGGACAGGGGGCTATTCCGAGGCACTGAAGCTTTCTTT. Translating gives CASSLHEDRGLFRGTEAFF.

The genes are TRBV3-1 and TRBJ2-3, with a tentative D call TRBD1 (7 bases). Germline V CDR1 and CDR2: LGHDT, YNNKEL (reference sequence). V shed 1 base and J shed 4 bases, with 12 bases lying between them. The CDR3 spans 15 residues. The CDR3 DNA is TGTGCCAGCAGCCAAGGGGGCAGGGGGGCAGATACGCAGTATTTT. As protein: CASSQGGRGADTQYF.

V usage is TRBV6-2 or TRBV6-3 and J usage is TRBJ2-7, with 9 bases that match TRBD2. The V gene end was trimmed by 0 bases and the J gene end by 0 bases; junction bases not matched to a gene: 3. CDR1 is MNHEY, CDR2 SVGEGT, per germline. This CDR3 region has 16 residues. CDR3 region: CASSYSILAGSYEQYF. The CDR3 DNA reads TGTGCCAGCAGTTACTCGATACTAGCGGGCTCCTACGAGCAGTACTTC.

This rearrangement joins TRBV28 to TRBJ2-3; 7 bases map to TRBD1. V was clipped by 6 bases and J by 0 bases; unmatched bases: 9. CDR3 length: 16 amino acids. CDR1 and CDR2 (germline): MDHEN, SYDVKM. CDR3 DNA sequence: TGTGCCAGCAGCTCCCCCCGGGACAGTAGCACAGATACGCAGTATTTT. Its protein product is CASSSPRDSSTDTQYF.

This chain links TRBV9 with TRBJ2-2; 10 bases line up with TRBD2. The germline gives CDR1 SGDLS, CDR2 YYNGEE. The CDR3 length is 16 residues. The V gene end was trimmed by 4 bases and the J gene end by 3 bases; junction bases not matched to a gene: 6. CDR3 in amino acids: CASSLPAGGDTGELFF. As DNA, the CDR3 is TGTGCCAGCAGCCTCCCAGCGGGGGGGGACACCGGGGAGCTGTTTTTT. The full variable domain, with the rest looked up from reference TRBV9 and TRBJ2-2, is DSGVTQTPKHLITATGQRVTLRCSPRSGDLSVYWYQQSLDQGLQFLIQYYNGEERAKGNILERFSAQQFPDLHSELNLSSLELGDSALYFCASSLPAGGDTGELFFGEGSRLTVL.

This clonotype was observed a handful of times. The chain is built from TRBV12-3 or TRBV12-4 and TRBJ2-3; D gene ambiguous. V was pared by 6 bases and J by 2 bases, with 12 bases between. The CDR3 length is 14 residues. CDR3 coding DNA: TGTGCCAGCAGGCTCGGGCACCCCACAGATACGCAGTATTTT. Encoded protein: CASRLGHPTDTQYF.

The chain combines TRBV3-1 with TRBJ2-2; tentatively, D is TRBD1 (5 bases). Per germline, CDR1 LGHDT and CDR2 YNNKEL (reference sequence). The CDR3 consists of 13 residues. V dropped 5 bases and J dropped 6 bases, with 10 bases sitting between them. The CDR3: CASSTGLSGELFF. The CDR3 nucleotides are TGTGCCAGCAGCACAGGTTTGTCCGGGGAGCTGTTTTTT.

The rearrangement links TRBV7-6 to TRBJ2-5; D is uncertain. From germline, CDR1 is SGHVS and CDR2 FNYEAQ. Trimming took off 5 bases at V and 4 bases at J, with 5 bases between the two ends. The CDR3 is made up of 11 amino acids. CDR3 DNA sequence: TGTGCCAGCAGCATAAGAGAGACCCAGTACTTC. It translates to CASSIRETQYF.

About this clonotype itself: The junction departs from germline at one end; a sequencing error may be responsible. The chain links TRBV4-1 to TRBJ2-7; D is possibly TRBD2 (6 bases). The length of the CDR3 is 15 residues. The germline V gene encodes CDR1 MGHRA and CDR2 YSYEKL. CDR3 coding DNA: TGCGCCAGCAGCCAGAAATTTCCGGGACTCTACGAGCAGCACTTC. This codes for CASSQKFPGLYEQHF.